The 11 T cell receptor beta chains presented below share a single source sample, sequenced in a study of siplizumab effects on memory and regulatory T cells. The repertoire was sequenced with immunoSEQ multiplex PCR; TCRdb's copy has only in-frame clones and lacks some. The sample consists of under 140,000 clones, approximately 92% of them appearing once. Sequences were obtained from CD4+ T cells sorted from blood. These receptors were collected from a human donor in good health.

The chain uses TRBV5-8 and TRBJ1-1; 7 bases are a match to TRBD1. CDR3 size: 15 residues. The V segment lost 4 bases and the J segment 10 bases; nucleotides outside the gene matches: 16. The V gene's germline CDR1 is SGHTS and CDR2 YDEGEE. In nucleotides, the CDR3 is TGTGCCAGCAGCAATGGAACCCCCCGGGACAGAGTAGCTTTCTTT. The encoded protein is CASSNGTPRDRVAFF.

The chain is built from TRBV4-1 and TRBJ1-6; TRBD1 matches 7 bases. After removal of 5 bases from V and 9 bases from J, the junction contained 4 bases not matched to a gene. Germline V gene sequence: CDR1 MGHRA, CDR2 YSYEKL. The CDR3 consists of 13 residues. CDR3: CASSYRGGSPLHF. The CDR3 DNA follows: TGCGCCAGCAGCTACAGGGGAGGTTCACCCCTCCACTTT.

The rearrangement joins TRBV2 to TRBJ1-2; 8 nucleotides match TRBD1. This CDR3 spans 15 amino acids. Germline CDR1 and CDR2: SNHLY and FYNNEI. Trimming removed 4 bases from V and 8 bases from J; junction bases left unmatched: 12. The CDR3 here is CASSGTGQGPGGYTF. In DNA form, the CDR3 reads TGTGCCAGCAGTGGCACCGGACAGGGTCCGGGCGGCTACACCTTC.

The V call is TRBV5-1, the J call TRBJ2-7; 11 positions agree with TRBD2. With 0 bases clipped from V and 6 bases from J, the junction kept 5 bases outside the gene matches. This CDR3 has 15 residues. Germline assignment: CDR1 SGHRS and CDR2 YFSETQ. Here the CDR3 reads CASSLEGLAGVEQYF. The CDR3 region has the DNA TGCGCCAGCAGCTTGGAAGGACTAGCGGGCGTCGAGCAGTACTTC.

The rearrangement links TRBV11-2 to TRBJ1-4; 9 bases are a match to TRBD1. V shed 5 bases and J 8 bases; nucleotides not matched to a gene: 9. This CDR3 is 15 amino acids long. The germline gives CDR1 SGHAT, CDR2 FQNNGV. The CDR3 DNA sequence: TGTGCCAGCAGCCCCGGACAGGGGATTGTCGAAAAACTGTTTTTT. Translating gives CASSPGQGIVEKLFF.

The chain links TRBV11-1 to TRBJ2-3; either TRBD1 or TRBD2 may fit D (5 bases each). Deletions cut 4 bases from V and 1 base from J, with 12 bases between. CDR1 SGHAT and CDR2 FQDESV come from the germline V gene (reference sequence). The CDR3 loop spans 15 amino acids. CDR3 sequence: CASSSRDRGTDTQYF. Written as DNA, the CDR3 is TGTGCCAGCAGCTCCCGGGACCGGGGCACAGATACGCAGTATTTT.

This chain links TRBV19 with TRBJ2-5; 8 bases are shared with TRBD1. The germline V gene has CDR1 LNHDA and CDR2 SQIVND (reference sequence). The ends lost 3 bases at V and 5 bases at J; junction bases unmatched: 8. CDR3 length: 15 amino acids. The CDR3 coding sequence is TGTGCCAGTAGTATGAGGACAGGGAGGACGGAGACCCAGTACTTC. Protein sequence: CASSMRTGRTETQYF.

This sequence joins TRBV2 and TRBJ2-7; 15 bases are shared with TRBD2. The germline CDR1 and CDR2 sequences are SNHLY and FYNNEI. This CDR3 has 18 amino acids. V lost 10 bases, J lost 1 base, and 14 bases stayed unmatched. The CDR3 region is CANHAGLAGGPRSYEQYF. CDR3 DNA: TGTGCCAACCACGCAGGACTAGCGGGAGGGCCCAGATCCTACGAGCAGTACTTC.

The chain uses TRBV6-5 and TRBJ2-2; D is possibly TRBD1 (8 bases). Germline V CDR1 and CDR2: MNHEY, SVGAGI. The CDR3 has 14 residues. Deletions cut 5 bases from V and 6 bases from J, with 13 bases between. The CDR3 bases are TGTGCCAGCAGTGATACAGGGGGGGCCGGGGAGCTGTTTTTT. Residues: CASSDTGGAGELFF.

The chain couples TRBV5-1 to TRBJ2-7; a weak D match, TRBD1 (5 bases). Trimming took 4 bases from V and 2 from J, leaving 16 bases between them. CDR1 is SGHRS, CDR2 YFSETQ, per germline. The CDR3 has 15 residues. The CDR3 loop reads CASSPSDRGAYEQYF. CDR3 sequence (DNA): TGCGCCAGCAGCCCTAGTGACAGAGGAGCCTACGAGCAGTACTTC.

Turning to this clone: Within the sample, other DNA sequences also encode this same CDR3. CDR3 in amino acids: CASSWGSTEAFF. As DNA, the CDR3 is TGTGCCAGCAGCTGGGGGTCCACTGAAGCTTTCTTT. V gene TRBV5-4 combines with J gene TRBJ1-1; TRBD1 might be the D (5 bases). V shed 3 bases and J shed 4 bases, with 7 bases lying between them. This CDR3 has 12 residues. The germline gives CDR1 SGHNT, CDR2 YYREEE (reference sequence).